The rows below give T cell receptor beta chains drawn from one sample of a study of blood T cell repertoires in COVID-19. The repertoire was sequenced with immunoSEQ multiplex PCR; TCRdb's copy has only in-frame clones and lacks some. This table holds 330,000 or so clones, more than 85% found once. Sequencing was carried out using PBMCs or T cells enriched from blood (not recorded which). These TCRs come from a woman aged 25 to 39 who had recovered from COVID-19. Both conserved end residues are part of each CDR3. A D gene is named only where the DNA matches it firmly. The size field is filled for only some rows; it gives once, few, many or a size class.

v_call	j_call	clone_size	d_call	cdr3_aa	cdr3_nt
TRBV7-8	TRBJ2-3	once	TRBD2	CASSPRTSGLTDTQYF	TGTGCCAGCAGCCCTAGGACTAGCGGACTCACAGATACGCAGTATTTT
TRBV28	TRBJ1-2	-	-	CASSFRGAQVGYTF	TGTGCCAGCAGTTTTCGGGGGGCGCAGGTTGGCTACACCTTC
TRBV6-6	TRBJ2-2	-	-	CASSYKGKLNTGELFF	TGTGCCAGCAGTTATAAGGGGAAACTGAACACCGGGGAGCTGTTTTTT
TRBV6-5	TRBJ1-6	-	-	CASRIDAKGDSPLHF	TGTGCCAGCAGGATCGATGCTAAAGGGGATTCACCCCTCCACTTT
TRBV19	TRBJ2-7	-	-	CASSIVGGEQYF	TGTGCCAGTAGTATAGTCGGCGGCGAGCAGTACTTC
TRBV5-1	TRBJ2-5	-	TRBD2	CASSPGTSVETQYF	TGCGCCAGCAGCCCGGGGACTAGTGTCGAGACCCAGTACTTC
TRBV7-3	TRBJ1-6	-	-	CASSLISYNSPLHF	TGTGCCAGCAGCTTAATATCCTATAATTCACCCCTCCACTTT
TRBV7-8	TRBJ1-4	-	TRBD1	CASSLGQGLSHGKLFF	TGTGCCAGCAGCTTAGGACAGGGGCTATCACACGGAAAACTGTTTTTT
TRBV29-1	TRBJ2-4	-	-	CSVDGQGENIQYF	TGCAGCGTTGATGGGCAGGGCGAAAACATTCAGTACTTC
TRBV7-9	TRBJ1-1	-	-	CALGEGNTEAFF	TGTGCCCTCGGGGAGGGGAACACTGAAGCTTTCTTT
TRBV11-1	TRBJ2-1	-	TRBD2	CASSLRIAGDNEQFF	TGTGCCAGCAGCTTACGAATAGCGGGGGACAATGAGCAGTTCTTC
TRBV16	TRBJ2-7	-	-	CASSPGSFPLEQYF	TGTGCCAGCAGCCCCGGGTCCTTCCCACTCGAGCAGTACTTC
TRBV15	TRBJ2-7	-	-	CATSSTGRFGDEQYF	TGTGCCACCAGCAGTACAGGTCGTTTTGGGGACGAGCAGTACTTC
TRBV5-6	TRBJ2-7	-	-	CASSAGAGAFREQYF	TGTGCCAGCTCGGCCGGGGCAGGGGCATTCCGCGAGCAGTACTTC
TRBV29-1	TRBJ2-1	once	TRBD2	CSVQRDEVAEQFF	TGCAGCGTCCAGCGGGATGAAGTGGCGGAGCAGTTCTTC
TRBV19	TRBJ2-1	-	-	CASSGGPGNEQFF	TGTGCCAGTAGTGGGGGCCCGGGAAATGAGCAGTTCTTC
TRBV7-9	TRBJ1-1	-	-	CASSLYPGQNTEAFF	TGTGCCAGCAGCTTATATCCGGGACAGAACACTGAAGCTTTCTTT
TRBV28	TRBJ1-1	-	-	CASSFPKGQLNTEAFF	TGTGCCAGCAGTTTTCCTAAGGGGCAGCTGAACACTGAAGCTTTCTTT
TRBV7-9	TRBJ1-5	-	-	CASSQSHQPQHF	TGTGCCAGCAGCCAAAGCCATCAGCCCCAGCATTTT
TRBV5-1	TRBJ2-1	-	TRBD2	CASSQGTSSGGSYNEQFF	TGCGCCAGCAGCCAGGGGACCTCTAGCGGGGGGTCCTACAATGAGCAGTTCTTC
TRBV9	TRBJ2-1	-	-	CASSVGPPWEQFF	TGTGCCAGCAGCGTAGGGCCGCCGTGGGAGCAGTTCTTC
TRBV12-3/TRBV12-4	TRBJ2-1	-	-	CASSFLEDNEQFF	TGTGCCAGCAGTTTTCTCGAGGACAATGAGCAGTTCTTC
TRBV5-6	TRBJ1-5	-	TRBD1	CASSWWDRVGQPQHF	TGTGCCAGCAGCTGGTGGGACAGGGTTGGGCAGCCCCAGCATTTT
TRBV19	TRBJ2-2	-	TRBD2	CASITSGSSGELFF	TGTGCCAGTATTACTAGCGGGAGTTCCGGGGAGCTGTTTTTT
TRBV6-5	TRBJ1-4	-	-	CASKSGGAGEKLFF	TGTGCCAGCAAATCCGGGGGGGCGGGTGAAAAACTGTTTTTT